The clone carrying this T cell receptor beta chain came up a few times. The sample belongs to a study of control samples from healthy donors and cancer patients. Measured with immunoSEQ multiplex PCR; TCRdb has only the in-frame clones, and not every one. This sample carries about 110,000 clones, 88% of them seen once, and the ten largest clones take 3.7%. This receptor was taken from a woman aged 55 to 70 with lung cancer. Sequenced sample: PBMCs.

CDR3 DNA: TGTGCCAGCAGTTACTCGATATCGGGAGGCGGGGAGCTGTTTTTT. It specifies CASSYSISGGGELFF. The rearrangement links TRBV6-6 to TRBJ2-2; 7 nucleotides match TRBD2. J was trimmed by 7 bases and V by 0 bases; bases with no gene match: 5. Germline V CDR1 and CDR2: MNHNY, SVGAGI (reference sequence). The CDR3 is 15 residues long.